This TCR beta chain stems from a study of shared clonotypes between healthy human individuals. The CDR3 has 13 amino acids. CDR1 and CDR2 from the germline V gene are SGHTA and FQGTGA. In the case of this clone: One end of the junction fails to match germline, which may point to a read error.

For each subset, genomic DNA was distributed in equal portions over several immunoSEQ plates. The assay was immunoSEQ multiplex PCR, and TCRdb's table has in-frame clones only and misses some. The repertoire holds approximately 480,000 clones, with 75% to 80% as singletons. The TCR comes from a woman aged 40 to 55 in good health. Some clones in this sample may be carry-over from other donors' samples. Input material: PBMCs. V usage is TRBV7-3 and J usage is TRBJ2-7; TRBD1 matches 8 bases. The CDR3 here is CASSLSQGAILLF. Here the CDR3 DNA reads TGTGCCAGCAGCTTAAGCCAGGGGGCCATACTTCTCTTC.